Below are 24 T cell receptor beta chains sequenced from a single sample in a study of identifying expanded T cells in peripheral blood. Repertoires were generated with immunoSEQ multiplex PCR, while TCRdb's copy carries only in-frame clones and drops some. The table records 75,000 to 90,000 clones, approximately 90% of them present only once. What was sequenced was blood. Receptors were obtained from a person aged 18 to 75 in good health.

The chain has TRBV15 and TRBJ1-5; a possible D gene is TRBD1 (5 bases). V shed 4 bases and J shed 5 bases, with 12 bases lying between them. CDR3 length: 14 amino acids. In germline, CDR1 is LNHNV, CDR2 YYDKDF (reference sequence). CDR3 nucleotides: TGTGCCACCAGCACTTTCGACAGCGATCAGCCCCAGCATTTT. This sequence encodes CATSTFDSDQPQHF. Looking up the rest from reference TRBV15 and TRBJ1-5 gives the full variable domain: DAMVIQNPRYQVTQFGKPVTLSCSQTLNHNVMYWYQQKSSQAPKLLFHYYDKDFNNEADTPDNFQSRRPNTSFCFLDIRSPGLGDTAMYLCATSTFDSDQPQHFGDGTRLSIL.

The chain couples TRBV5-1 to TRBJ2-7; perhaps D is TRBD1 or TRBD2 (6 bases each). The CDR3 covers 14 residues. V lost 0 bases to trimming and J lost 4 bases, with 11 bases between them. Germline V gives CDR1 SGHRS, CDR2 YFSETQ. For the CDR3, the DNA is TGCGCCAGCAGCTTGGCCGGGGGCGCGTACGAGCAGTACTTC. Translation: CASSLAGGAYEQYF.

The CDR3 loop is CASSLKKDGNTEAFF. As DNA, the CDR3 is TGTGCCAGCTCACTAAAAAAGGACGGGAACACTGAAGCTTTCTTT. The chain links TRBV18 to TRBJ1-1; no clear D gene. The germline gives CDR1 KGHSH, CDR2 LQKENI. V was clipped by 4 bases and J by 1 base, with 13 bases between them. This CDR3 spans 15 amino acids.

The genes are TRBV4-1 and TRBJ2-7; 9 bases map to TRBD2. J gave up 1 base and V 3 bases, and 4 bases lay outside the gene matches. Germline V gene sequence: CDR1 MGHRA, CDR2 YSYEKL. This CDR3 comprises 15 residues. This CDR3 reads CASSHLAGGSYEQYF. CDR3 bases: TGCGCCAGCAGCCACCTCGCGGGGGGGTCCTACGAGCAGTACTTC.

This chain links TRBV5-1 with TRBJ2-7, with 9 bases fitting TRBD1. This CDR3 is 15 amino acids long. Unmatched junction bases numbered 12, after V lost 6 bases and J lost 5 bases. From germline, CDR1 is SGHRS and CDR2 YFSETQ. CDR3 protein: CASIPGTGRSHEQYF. In nucleotides, the CDR3 is TGCGCCAGCATCCCCGGGACAGGGAGATCCCACGAGCAGTACTTC.

This CDR3 is CASRPDRNTDTQYF. CDR3 DNA: TGTGCCAGCCGCCCAGACCGAAACACAGATACGCAGTATTTT. The chain is built from TRBV2 and TRBJ2-3; the D is unclear. Per germline, CDR1 SNHLY and CDR2 FYNNEI. This CDR3 is 14 amino acids long. V gave up 8 bases and J gave up 2 bases, with 14 bases separating them.

The chain has TRBV5-1 and TRBJ1-1; TRBD1 aligns across 7 bases. Per germline, CDR1 SGHRS and CDR2 YFSETQ. The trim removed 4 bases at V and 4 bases at J, leaving 4 bases unmatched. CDR3 length: 13 amino acids. The CDR3 nucleotides read TGCGCCAGCAGCCCGACAGGGACCACTGAAGCTTTCTTT. This codes for CASSPTGTTEAFF.

The rearrangement joins TRBV9 to TRBJ2-6; D assignment may be TRBD1 or TRBD2 (5 bases each). Per germline, CDR1 SGDLS and CDR2 YYNGEE. The V gene lost 4 bases and the J gene lost 2 bases, with 10 bases spanning the gap. The CDR3 has 15 amino acids. In nucleotides, the CDR3 is TGTGCCAGCAGCCGAGGGGTCCCTGGGGCCAACGTCCTGACTTTC. Amino acid sequence: CASSRGVPGANVLTF.

This clone appeared once. CDR3 nucleotides: TGTGCCAGTAGTATTTTAGACAGAGACTATGGCTACACCTTC. It codes for CASSILDRDYGYTF. V gene TRBV19 combines with J gene TRBJ1-2, with D possibly being TRBD1 (5 bases). Looked up from germline, CDR1 is LNHDA and CDR2 is SQIVND (reference sequence). Trimming stripped 3 bases from V and 3 bases from J, with 11 bases between. This CDR3 is 14 amino acids long.

This sequence joins TRBV7-2 and TRBJ2-7, with 8 bases that match TRBD2. The CDR3 is made up of 16 amino acids. Unmatched junction bases numbered 8, after V lost 1 base and J lost 3 bases. The V gene's germline CDR1 is SGHTA and CDR2 FQGNSA. CDR3 sequence: CASSLGIQREFYEQYF. CDR3 nucleotide sequence: TGTGCCAGCAGCTTAGGGATCCAGCGGGAGTTCTACGAGCAGTACTTC.

The rearrangement uses TRBV14 and TRBJ1-5; D is unresolved. Trimming removed 2 bases at V and 4 bases at J, with 9 bases between. Per the germline V gene, CDR1 is SGHDN and CDR2 is FVKESK. The CDR3 runs 14 residues. The CDR3 here is CASSQSRGNQPQHF. The CDR3, as DNA: TGTGCCAGCAGCCAATCCCGGGGAAATCAGCCCCAGCATTTT.

The chain links TRBV18 to TRBJ1-5; 11 bases match TRBD1. CDR1 and CDR2 (germline): KGHSH, LQKENI. This CDR3 is 16 amino acids long. V shed 3 bases, J shed 7 bases, and the junction held 8 bases outside the gene matches. As DNA, the CDR3 is TGTGCCAGCTCACCTAAACCGGGACAGGGGGGACAGCCCCAGCATTTT. Encoded protein: CASSPKPGQGGQPQHF.

This rearrangement joins TRBV5-8 to TRBJ2-7, with D hard to call. Trimming took off 4 bases at V and 2 bases at J, with 13 bases between the two ends. CDR1 and CDR2 from the germline V gene are SGHTS and YDEGEE. The CDR3 loop spans 14 amino acids. This CDR3 is CASSPRHATYEQYF. The CDR3 DNA is TGTGCCAGCAGCCCGAGACACGCGACCTACGAGCAGTACTTC.

This clone was recorded only once. This sequence joins TRBV5-6 and TRBJ1-5; no clear D. From germline, CDR1 is SGHDT and CDR2 YYEEEE. The CDR3 spans 13 residues. The V end lost 2 bases, the J end lost 2 bases, and 5 bases lay between the germline ends. The CDR3, as DNA: TGTGCCAGCAGCTTCCTCGGCAATCAGCCCCAGCATTTT. Its translation: CASSFLGNQPQHF.

This chain connects TRBV5-1 to TRBJ1-4, with TRBD1 matching over 12 bases. Trimming removed 4 bases from V and 5 bases from J; junction bases left unmatched: 9. The CDR3 is made up of 17 amino acids. CDR1 and CDR2 from the germline V gene are SGHRS and YFSETQ. This CDR3 reads CASSHDGTGGPNEKLFF. The CDR3, as DNA: TGCGCCAGCAGCCACGATGGGACAGGGGGCCCGAATGAAAAACTGTTTTTT.

The CDR3 DNA reads as TGTGCCAGCACAGGGGGTCTCACAGATACGCAGTATTTT. Encoded protein: CASTGGLTDTQYF. The chain employs TRBV7-9 and TRBJ2-3, with 7 bases that match TRBD1. V lost 7 bases to trimming and J lost 2 bases; unmatched junction nucleotides: 3. The CDR3 has 13 amino acids. Per the germline V gene, CDR1 is SEHNR and CDR2 is FQNEAQ (reference sequence).

The genes are TRBV10-1 and TRBJ2-7; D not certain. This CDR3 spans 13 amino acids. Germline assignment: CDR1 WNHNN and CDR2 SYGVQD (reference sequence). V was shortened by 2 bases and J by 5 bases, with 10 bases between the two germline ends. The CDR3 DNA is TGCGCCAGCAGTGAGAGGCAGAGCGACGAGCAGTACTTC. Its translation is CASSERQSDEQYF.

The J gene is TRBJ2-2, the V gene TRBV12-5, with 8 bases identical to TRBD2. The CDR3 length is 15 residues. Germline V gene lookup returns CDR1 LGHNT and CDR2 FRNRAP. The V gene end was trimmed by 7 bases and the J gene end by 2 bases; junction bases not matched to a gene: 6. The CDR3 nucleotides read TGTGCTAGTGTCCCCGGGAGGGCTAACACCGGGGAGCTGTTTTTT. Translated, it gives CASVPGRANTGELFF.

V is TRBV7-3 and J is TRBJ2-2, with 7 bases matching TRBD1. In germline, CDR1 is SGHTA, CDR2 FQGTGA. CDR3 length: 15 amino acids. V shed 1 base, J shed 7 bases, and the junction held 6 bases outside the gene matches. CDR3 DNA sequence: TGTGCCAGCAGCTTAATGACAGGGAATGTCGGGGAGCTGTTTTTT. Amino acid sequence: CASSLMTGNVGELFF.

The gene calls are TRBV27 and TRBJ1-2, with D uncertain. Looked up from germline, CDR1 is MNHEY and CDR2 is SMNVEV (reference sequence). The CDR3 spans 15 residues. The germline V and J ends were trimmed by 1 base and 4 bases, with 13 bases remaining between them. The CDR3 sequence: CASSLWPAEGYGYTF. CDR3 nucleotides: TGTGCCAGCAGTTTATGGCCAGCAGAGGGCTATGGCTACACCTTC.

The rearrangement joins TRBV6-5 to TRBJ1-3, with a weak D call TRBD1 (5 bases). V was trimmed by 6 bases and J by 4 bases, leaving 16 bases between them. This CDR3 is built from 15 residues. CDR1 MNHEY and CDR2 SVGAGI come from the germline V gene. CDR3 region: CASRAPRGGGNTIYF. The DNA of the CDR3 is TGTGCCAGCAGGGCCCCGAGGGGCGGAGGAAACACCATATATTTT.

The chain joins TRBV5-1 to TRBJ2-3; unclear D gene. V was cut by 5 bases and J by 2 bases, with 6 bases left in between. The CDR3 has 12 amino acids. Germline V gives CDR1 SGHRS, CDR2 YFSETQ. The CDR3 here is CASSPSTDTQYF. Here the CDR3 DNA reads TGCGCCAGCAGTCCCTCCACAGATACGCAGTATTTT.

This chain connects TRBV5-1 to TRBJ2-3, with D maybe TRBD2 (6 bases). The length of the CDR3 is 13 residues. The V and J ends lost 7 bases and 3 bases respectively, with 12 bases between them. Looked up from germline, CDR1 is SGHRS and CDR2 is YFSETQ. CDR3 bases: TGCGCCAGCCAACTGGGACTTACAGATACGCAGTATTTT. Its protein is CASQLGLTDTQYF.

The V and J genes are TRBV10-3 and TRBJ2-2, with a possible D match to TRBD2 (6 bases). CDR1 is ENHRY and CDR2 is SYGVKD in the germline V gene. This CDR3 spans 15 amino acids. V gave up 4 bases and J gave up 5 bases, with 14 bases separating them. CDR3: CAISGRRGETGELFF. The CDR3 bases are TGTGCCATCAGTGGCAGGCGGGGAGAGACCGGGGAGCTGTTTTTT.